Presented here are 3 T cell receptor beta chains from one specimen sequenced in a study of blood T cell repertoires in COVID-19. This table comes from immunoSEQ multiplex PCR, and its TCRdb copy is limited to in-frame clones, with some not included. The sample lists about 90,000 clones, roughly nine tenths occurring once. The sequenced material came from peripheral blood. The receptor source for this set is a man aged 45-65 years with acute or convalescent COVID-19.

This clone was counted only a few times. The rearrangement uses TRBV21-1 and TRBJ1-2; TRBD1, as called in the table, went unchecked against the DNA. TRBV21-1 counts as a pseudogene. This CDR3 has 13 residues. Here the CDR3 reads CASSNATDYGYTF. The CDR3 coding sequence is TGTGCCAGCAGCAATGCGACAGACTATGGCTACACCTTC.

This clone appeared once. V gene TRBV6-6 combines with J gene TRBJ1-1; tentative D call: TRBD1 (5 bases). The CDR3 totals 13 residues. V shed 8 bases and J shed 3 bases, with 13 bases lying between them. From germline, CDR1 is MNHNY and CDR2 SVGAGI (reference sequence). CDR3 bases: TGTGCCAGCGGCCCGGAAGGGGACACTGAAGCTTTCTTT. Protein product: CASGPEGDTEAFF.

The chain combines TRBV2 with TRBJ2-1, with 11 nucleotides matching TRBD2. V shed 7 bases, J shed 2 bases, and the junction held 1 base outside the gene matches. Germline V lookup: CDR1 SNHLY, CDR2 FYNNEI. This CDR3 is 14 amino acids long. The CDR3 DNA sequence: TGTGCCAGCATTAGCGGGAGGGCCTACAATGAGCAGTTCTTC. Amino acids: CASISGRAYNEQFF.